The clone carrying this T cell receptor (beta chain) came up many times. This CDR3 is built from 14 residues. Trimming pared 6 bases from V and 0 bases from J, leaving 11 bases between. Germline V gives CDR1 SNHLY, CDR2 FYNNEI. The patients chosen for sequencing had shown expansion of CD8+CD57+ cells (detected by flow cytometry). In all patients, the disease was severe acquired aplastic anemia. This record belongs to a study of CD8+CD57+ T cells in acquired aplastic anemia. Study background: The average for DNA from sorted CD4+ and CD8+ cells was 3.2 ug.

The TCR beta profiling, which covered VDJ combination and CDR3 sequence, was carried out using genomic DNA as the template. TCRdb reanalysed the reads using MiXCR and keeps one entry per CDR3 protein. The table shows around 170,000 distinct CDR3 sequences, with more than 45% occurring only once. This receptor was identified in a human donor with aplastic anemia. This chain uses TRBV2 with TRBJ1-2; D is perhaps TRBD1 (5 bases). Sequencing used sorted CD4+, CD8+, or CD8+CD57+ T cells (not recorded which) from PBMCs. For the CDR3, the DNA is TGTGCCAGCAGGTCGGACAATTCTAACTATGGCTACACCTTC. Translation gives CASRSDNSNYGYTF.